The 7 T cell receptor beta chains listed next were all sequenced from one sample in a study of cytomegalovirus exposure and HLA in healthy donors. PCR primers comprised 60 Vbeta and 13 Jbeta primers. Repertoires were generated with immunoSEQ multiplex PCR, while TCRdb's copy carries only in-frame clones and drops some. The listing records some 76,000 clones. The sample taken for sequencing was PBMCs. The receptors were sampled from a man aged 35-49 years in good health and CMV-seronegative.

V is TRBV9 and J is TRBJ2-1, with D maybe TRBD2 (6 bases). Germline values: CDR1 SGDLS, CDR2 YYNGEE. The CDR3 has 16 residues. Trimming stripped 3 bases from V and 0 bases from J, with 13 bases between. CDR3 region: CASSGVGGSSYNEQFF. CDR3 bases: TGTGCCAGCAGCGGAGTCGGGGGTAGCTCCTACAATGAGCAGTTCTTC.

This chain connects TRBV7-9 to TRBJ2-7, with TRBD1 matching 8 bases. CDR3 length: 13 amino acids. Germline CDR1 is SEHNR and CDR2 is FQNEAQ (reference sequence). After removal of 5 bases from V and 2 bases from J, the junction contained 2 bases not matched to a gene. The CDR3 DNA follows: TGTGCCAGCAGCCCGGACAGGGCCTACGAGCAGTACTTC. Amino acid sequence: CASSPDRAYEQYF.

The chain recombines TRBV9 with TRBJ2-5, with 8 bases fitting TRBD1. With 4 bases clipped from V and 4 bases from J, the junction kept 3 bases outside the gene matches. The CDR3 is 13 amino acids. Germline assignment: CDR1 SGDLS and CDR2 YYNGEE. The CDR3 here is CASSQGQGETQYF. CDR3 in DNA: TGTGCCAGCAGCCAAGGACAGGGAGAGACCCAGTACTTC.

This sequence joins TRBV12-5 and TRBJ2-2, with D perhaps matching TRBD1 (7 bases). This CDR3 spans 17 amino acids. Deletions cut 6 bases from V and 4 bases from J, with 21 bases between. Germline CDR1 LGHNT, CDR2 FRNRAP. The CDR3 here is CASGSGQGGSGTGELFF. In nucleotides, the CDR3 is TGTGCTAGTGGCTCGGGGCAGGGGGGTTCCGGCACCGGGGAGCTGTTTTTT.

The J gene is TRBJ2-2, the V gene TRBV11-2, with D maybe TRBD1 (7 bases). Germline lookup yields CDR1 SGHAT and CDR2 FQNNGV. Trimming stripped 5 bases from V and 4 bases from J, with 20 bases between. This CDR3 comprises 17 residues. As DNA, the CDR3 is TGTGCCAGCAGCCGTTTATCCCGACAGGGAGGCACCGGGGAGCTGTTTTTT. Amino acid sequence: CASSRLSRQGGTGELFF. Drawing the rest from reference TRBV11-2 and TRBJ2-2, the complete variable domain is EAGVAQSPRYKIIEKRQSVAFWCNPISGHATLYWYQQILGQGPKLLIQFQNNGVVDDSQLPKDRFSAERLKGVDSTLKIQPAKLEDSAVYLCASSRLSRQGGTGELFFGEGSRLTVL.

The chain links TRBV7-2 to TRBJ2-7, with unresolved D. The CDR3 extends over 15 amino acids. Germline lookup yields CDR1 SGHTA and CDR2 FQGNSA. V lost 0 bases and J 6 bases, leaving 15 bases between the germline ends. The DNA for the CDR3 is TGTGCCAGCAGCTTAGCAGTTAGAGCTGGAGCCGAGCAGTACTTC. Its translation is CASSLAVRAGAEQYF.

The CDR3: CASSSWGGLAPRGRNGYTF. For the CDR3, the DNA is TGTGCCAGCAGCTCGTGGGGGGGCTTGGCTCCGCGGGGAAGAAATGGCTACACCTTC. J is TRBJ1-2 and V is TRBV5-4, with D possibly being TRBD1 (6 bases). The CDR3 is made up of 19 amino acids. V was pared by 3 bases and J by 6 bases, with 30 bases between. Germline V gene sequence: CDR1 SGHNT, CDR2 YYREEE (reference sequence).